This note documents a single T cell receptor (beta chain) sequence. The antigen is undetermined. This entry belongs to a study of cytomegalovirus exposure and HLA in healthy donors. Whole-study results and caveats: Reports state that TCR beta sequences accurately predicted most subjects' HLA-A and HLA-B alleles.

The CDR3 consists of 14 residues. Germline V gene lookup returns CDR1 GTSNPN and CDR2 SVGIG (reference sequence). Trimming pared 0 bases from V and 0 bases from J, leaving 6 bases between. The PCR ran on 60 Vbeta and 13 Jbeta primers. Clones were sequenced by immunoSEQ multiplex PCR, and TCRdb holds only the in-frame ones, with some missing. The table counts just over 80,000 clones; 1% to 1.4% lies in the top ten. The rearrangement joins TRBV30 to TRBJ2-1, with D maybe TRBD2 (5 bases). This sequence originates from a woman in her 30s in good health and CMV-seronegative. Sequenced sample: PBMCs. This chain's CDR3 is CAWSVGISYNEQFF. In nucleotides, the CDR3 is TGTGCCTGGAGTGTCGGGATCTCCTACAATGAGCAGTTCTTC.